One sample yielded the 18 T cell receptor beta chains listed below, sequenced in a study of T cells in Graves' hyperthyroidism and ophthalmopathy. RNA transcripts provided the source from which TCR beta CDR3 regions were amplified. The HTBI primer set was used in a first-round RT-PCR of the TCR CDR3. TCRdb re-called the multiplex PCR reads with MiXCR, one entry per CDR3 protein. The profile shows 350,000 or so distinct CDR3 sequences, roughly 15% of them singletons. The specimen sequenced was blood. The receptors shown here come from a woman aged 25 to 39 with Graves' hyperthyroidism that later progressed to Graves' ophthalmopathy.

This clonotype turned up a few times. The V call is TRBV10-3, the J call TRBJ1-5; the D gene is possibly TRBD1 (6 bases). Deletions cut 10 bases from V and 2 bases from J, with 15 bases between. Germline loops: CDR1 ENHRY, CDR2 SYGVKD. The CDR3 is made up of 14 amino acids. The CDR3: CATRTALGNQPQHF. The DNA of the CDR3 is TGTGCCACTAGGACAGCGCTAGGCAATCAGCCCCAGCATTTT.

The V call is TRBV4-1, the J call TRBJ2-1, with D perhaps TRBD1 (6 bases). Trimming pared 6 bases from V and 7 bases from J, leaving 19 bases between. The CDR3 consists of 15 residues. Germline V CDR1 and CDR2: MGHRA, YSYEKL. The CDR3: CASRGFVGAQNEQFF. The CDR3, as DNA: TGCGCCAGCAGGGGATTTGTGGGGGCTCAGAATGAGCAGTTCTTC.

The chain combines TRBV29-1 with TRBJ2-1; the D gene is possibly TRBD1 (6 bases). The CDR3 spans 15 residues. CDR1 and CDR2 from the germline V gene are SQVTM and ANQGSEA. V was cut by 5 bases and J by 6 bases, with 20 bases left in between. DNA for the CDR3: TGCAGCGTTAAAATTGGGACACCTGGGAGCAATGAGCAGTTCTTC. It is translated as CSVKIGTPGSNEQFF.

The chain is built from TRBV6-1 and TRBJ1-1, with a tentative D call TRBD1 (5 bases). Per the germline V gene, CDR1 is MNHNS and CDR2 is SASEGT. V gave up 8 bases and J gave up 1 base, with 17 bases separating them. This CDR3 spans 15 amino acids. The CDR3 region is CASGPGIKANTEAFF. The DNA for the CDR3 is TGTGCCAGCGGGCCAGGGATTAAGGCGAACACTGAAGCTTTCTTT.

V and J are TRBV10-2 and TRBJ2-7; perhaps TRBD1 as D (7 bases). The CDR3 covers 14 residues. CDR1 is WSHSY and CDR2 is SAAADI in the germline V gene. The V gene lost 1 base and the J gene lost 4 bases, with 11 bases spanning the gap. The CDR3 here is CASSEFRGDYEQYF. The CDR3 DNA sequence: TGCGCCAGCAGTGAGTTCAGGGGGGATTACGAGCAGTACTTC.

This clonotype was seen repeatedly, ten times or more. One junction end does not reproduce the germline sequence, and a read error may be involved. The chain links TRBV2 to TRBJ2-1; TRBD2 aligns across 11 bases. Germline-derived CDR1 and CDR2 are SNHLY and FYNNEI. This CDR3 has 15 amino acids. The CDR3 loop is CASTEGTSGYNEQFF. CDR3 DNA sequence: TGTGCCAGCACTGAAGGGACTAGCGGATACAATGAGCAGTTCTTC. Together with reference TRBV2 and TRBJ2-1, the CDR3 gives the full variable domain: EPEVTQTPSHQVTQMGQEVILRCVPISNHLYFYWYRQILGQKVEFLVSFYNNEISEKSEIFDDQFSVERPDGSNFTLKIRSTKLEDSAMYFCASTEGTSGYNEQFFGPGTRLTVL.

The J gene is TRBJ2-7, the V gene TRBV4-1; 9 bases are shared with TRBD2. Germline V gene data show CDR1 as MGHRA and CDR2 as YSYEKL. This CDR3 has 15 amino acids. V trimming: 5 bases; J trimming: 2 bases; junction bases outside the gene matches: 7. CDR3 bases: TGCGCCAGCAGCTTAAGGACTAGCGTAGCCTACGAGCAGTACTTC. This gives the protein CASSLRTSVAYEQYF.

This clonotype was picked up many times. This chain joins TRBV30 and TRBJ1-2; no firm D call. The germline V gene encodes CDR1 GTSNPN and CDR2 SVGIG (reference sequence). The CDR3 length is 13 residues. Trimming pared 5 bases from V and 8 bases from J, leaving 18 bases between. CDR3 sequence (DNA): TGTGCCTGGGATGAATTGGGCGGGTCCGGCTACACCTTC. It yields the protein CAWDELGGSGYTF.

This clonotype has more than one count but fewer than ten. The rearrangement uses TRBV25-1 and TRBJ1-1; no definite D call. The CDR3 contains 15 residues. The germline V gene has CDR1 MGHDK and CDR2 SYGVNS. Trimming stripped 1 base from V and 1 base from J, with 10 bases between. This CDR3 is CASSEFDSTNTEAFF. For the CDR3, the DNA is TGTGCCAGCAGTGAATTTGATTCCACGAACACTGAAGCTTTCTTT.

The genes are TRBV20-1 and TRBJ1-2; 8 nucleotides align to TRBD1. V gave up 1 base and J gave up 2 bases; unmatched junction bases: 3. The CDR3 covers 14 residues. The germline V gene has CDR1 DFQATT and CDR2 SNEGSKA (reference sequence). The CDR3 sequence is CSARVYRGNYGYTF. As DNA, the CDR3 is TGCAGTGCTAGAGTATACAGGGGGAACTATGGCTACACCTTC.

This clonotype was observed many times. This chain joins TRBV30 and TRBJ1-5; D call uncertain. This CDR3 has 13 amino acids. V lost 2 bases and J lost 0, with 5 bases in between. Per the germline V gene, CDR1 is GTSNPN and CDR2 is SVGIG (reference sequence). CDR3 nucleotides: TGTGCCTGGAGTATACGTAGCAATCAGCCCCAGCATTTT. It translates to CAWSIRSNQPQHF.

This clonotype was detected many times. The rearrangement links TRBV5-1 to TRBJ2-1; 8 bases map to TRBD2. The CDR3 length is 14 residues. CDR1 is SGHRS and CDR2 is YFSETQ in the germline V gene. With V trimmed by 0 bases and J by 8 bases, 4 bases remained unmatched. The DNA of the CDR3 is TGCGCCAGCAGCTTGGAGCGGGGGTTGGATGAGCAGTTCTTC. Its protein is CASSLERGLDEQFF.

This clonotype was detected many times. V gene TRBV28 combines with J gene TRBJ1-1; no clear D. Germline V gene sequence: CDR1 MDHEN, CDR2 SYDVKM. This CDR3 contains 16 residues. Trimming removed 5 bases from V and 2 bases from J, with 18 bases in between. Written as DNA, the CDR3 is TGTGCCAGCAGTCAAGTAAAGATCCCCACCAACACTGAAGCTTTCTTT. This gives the protein CASSQVKIPTNTEAFF.

In its sample, this clonotype was seen many times. The CDR3 reads CASSLAGLGNQPQHF. CDR3 sequence (DNA): TGTGCCAGCAGTTTGGCAGGGCTGGGCAATCAGCCCCAGCATTTT. The rearrangement uses TRBV12-3 or TRBV12-4 and TRBJ1-5, with D perhaps TRBD1 (5 bases). V was shortened by 3 bases and J by 2 bases, with 11 bases between the two germline ends. This CDR3 spans 15 amino acids.

This clonotype was counted many times. V and J are TRBV6-1 and TRBJ1-2; no clear D. Germline loops: CDR1 MNHNS, CDR2 SASEGT. This CDR3 contains 11 residues. V dropped 3 bases and J dropped 7 bases, with 6 bases sitting between them. This chain's CDR3 is CASSDGGGYTF. As DNA, the CDR3 is TGTGCCAGCAGTGATGGAGGTGGCTACACCTTC.

This clonotype was detected a few times. V usage is TRBV6-2 or TRBV6-3 and J usage is TRBJ2-4; D tentatively reads TRBD1 or TRBD2 (5 bases each). Trimming pared 2 bases from V and 2 bases from J, leaving 16 bases between. This CDR3 contains 17 residues. Germline V CDR1 and CDR2: MNHEY, SVGEGT. The DNA for the CDR3 is TGTGCCAGCAGTTACCGGGACGGGCACTTTTCCAAAAACATTCAGTACTTC. This codes for CASSYRDGHFSKNIQYF.

This clonotype was seen many times. This rearrangement joins TRBV28 to TRBJ2-2; D gene ambiguous. The V gene lost 1 base and the J gene lost 6 bases, with 3 bases spanning the gap. Germline V gene lookup returns CDR1 MDHEN and CDR2 SYDVKM. The CDR3 sequence is 12 residues long. In DNA form, the CDR3 reads TGTGCCAGCAGTTTATTCGCCGGGGAGCTGTTTTTT. The encoded protein is CASSLFAGELFF.

V and J are TRBV7-9 and TRBJ1-4, with 11 bases that match TRBD1. Germline V gives CDR1 SEHNR, CDR2 FQNEAQ (reference sequence). The CDR3 is made up of 14 amino acids. With V trimmed by 5 bases and J by 9 bases, 5 bases remained unmatched. The CDR3 is CASSQMDRGQKLFF. The CDR3 coding sequence is TGTGCCAGCAGCCAGATGGACAGGGGGCAAAAACTGTTTTTT.